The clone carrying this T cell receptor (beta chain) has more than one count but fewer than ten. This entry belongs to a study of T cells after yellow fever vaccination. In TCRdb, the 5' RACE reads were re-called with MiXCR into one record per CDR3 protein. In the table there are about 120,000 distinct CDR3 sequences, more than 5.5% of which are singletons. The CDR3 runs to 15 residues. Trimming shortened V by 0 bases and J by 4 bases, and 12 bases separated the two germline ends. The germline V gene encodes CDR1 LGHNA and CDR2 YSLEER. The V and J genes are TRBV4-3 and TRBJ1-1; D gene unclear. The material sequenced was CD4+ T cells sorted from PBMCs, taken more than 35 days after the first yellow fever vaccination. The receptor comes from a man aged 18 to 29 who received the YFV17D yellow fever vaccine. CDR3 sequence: CASSQDQKRTTEAFF. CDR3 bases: TGCGCCAGCAGCCAAGATCAAAAACGGACCACTGAAGCTTTCTTT.